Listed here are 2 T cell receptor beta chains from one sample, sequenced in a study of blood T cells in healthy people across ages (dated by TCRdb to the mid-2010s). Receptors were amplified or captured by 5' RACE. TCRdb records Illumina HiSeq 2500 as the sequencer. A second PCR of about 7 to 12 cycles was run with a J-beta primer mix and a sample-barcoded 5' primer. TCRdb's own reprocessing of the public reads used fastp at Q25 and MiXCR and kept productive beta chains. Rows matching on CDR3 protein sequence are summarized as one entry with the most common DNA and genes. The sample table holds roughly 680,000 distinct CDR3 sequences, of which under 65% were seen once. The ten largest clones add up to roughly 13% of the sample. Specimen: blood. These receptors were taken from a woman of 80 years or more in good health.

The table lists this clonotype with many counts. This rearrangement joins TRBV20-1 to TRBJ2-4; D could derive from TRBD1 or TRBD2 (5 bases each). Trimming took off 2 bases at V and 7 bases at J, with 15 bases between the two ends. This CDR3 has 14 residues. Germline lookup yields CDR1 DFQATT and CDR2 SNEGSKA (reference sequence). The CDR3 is CSARMRGPPNIQYF. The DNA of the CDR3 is TGCAGTGCTAGAATGAGGGGCCCCCCTAACATTCAGTACTTC.

CDR3 coding DNA: TGTGCCAGCCGGACAAGGACAGCAACTAGCACAGATACGCAGTATTTT. Encoded protein: CASRTRTATSTDTQYF. The gene calls are TRBV7-2 and TRBJ2-3, with TRBD1 as a possible D gene (6 bases). CDR1 and CDR2 from the germline V gene are SGHTA and FQGNSA. The CDR3 length is 16 residues. V was pared by 8 bases and J by 0 bases, with 18 bases between. Supplemented by reference TRBV7-2 and TRBJ2-3, the full variable domain reads GAGVSQSPSNKVTEKGKDVELRCDPISGHTALYWYRQSLGQGLEFLIYFQGNSAPDKSGLPSDRFSAERTGGSVSTLTIQRTQQEDSAVYLCASRTRTATSTDTQYFGPGTRLTVL.